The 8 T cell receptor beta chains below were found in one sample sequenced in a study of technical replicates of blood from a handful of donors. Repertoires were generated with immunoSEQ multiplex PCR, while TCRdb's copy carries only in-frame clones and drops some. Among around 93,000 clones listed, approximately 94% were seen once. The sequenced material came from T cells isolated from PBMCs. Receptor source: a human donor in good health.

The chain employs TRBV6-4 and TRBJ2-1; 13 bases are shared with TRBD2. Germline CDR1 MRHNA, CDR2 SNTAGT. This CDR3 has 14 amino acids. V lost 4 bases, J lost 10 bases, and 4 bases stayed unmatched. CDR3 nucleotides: TGTGCCAGCAGTGCAGGGACTAGCGGGAAGGAGCAGTTCTTC. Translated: CASSAGTSGKEQFF.

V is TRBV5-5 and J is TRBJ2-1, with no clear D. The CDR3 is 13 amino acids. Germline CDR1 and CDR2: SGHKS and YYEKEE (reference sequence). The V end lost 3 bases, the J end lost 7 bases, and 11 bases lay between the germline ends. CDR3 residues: CASSYEVRNEQFF. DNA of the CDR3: TGTGCCAGCAGCTACGAGGTGAGGAATGAGCAGTTCTTC.

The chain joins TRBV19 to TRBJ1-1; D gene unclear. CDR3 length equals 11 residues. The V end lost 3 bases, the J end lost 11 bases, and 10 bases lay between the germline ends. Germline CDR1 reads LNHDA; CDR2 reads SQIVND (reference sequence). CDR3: CASSIQRGAFF. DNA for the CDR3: TGTGCCAGTAGTATCCAGCGTGGGGCTTTCTTT.

This CDR3 reads CASSSEMGRGAEAFF. Here the CDR3 DNA reads TGTGCCAGCAGCTCCGAAATGGGTAGGGGTGCTGAAGCTTTCTTT. The chain couples TRBV5-4 to TRBJ1-1, with D perhaps matching TRBD1 (5 bases). The CDR3 runs to 15 residues. The V and J ends lost 3 bases and 6 bases respectively, with 18 bases between them. The V gene's germline CDR1 is SGHNT and CDR2 YYREEE (reference sequence). Complete variable domain (other parts from reference TRBV5-4 and TRBJ1-1): ETGVTQSPTHLIKTRGQQVTLRCSSQSGHNTVSWYQQALGQGPQFIFQYYREEENGRGNFPPRFSGLQFPNYSSELNVNALELDDSALYLCASSSEMGRGAEAFFGQGTRLTVV.

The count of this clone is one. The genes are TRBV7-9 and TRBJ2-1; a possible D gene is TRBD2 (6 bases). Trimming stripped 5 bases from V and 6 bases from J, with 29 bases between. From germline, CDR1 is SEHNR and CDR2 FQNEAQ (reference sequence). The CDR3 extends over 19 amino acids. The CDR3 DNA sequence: TGTGCCAGCAGCAACGACGGGGGAGGACAAGCGGGCTTAATCAATGAGCAGTTCTTC. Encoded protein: CASSNDGGGQAGLINEQFF.

This CDR3 reads CASREVPGQGNQPQHF. The DNA for the CDR3 is TGTGCCAGCAGGGAGGTACCGGGACAGGGCAATCAGCCCCAGCATTTT. V is TRBV2 and J is TRBJ1-5; the match to TRBD1 covers 8 bases. The J segment lost 2 bases and the V segment lost 6 bases, leaving 9 bases of the junction unmatched. CDR3 length equals 16 residues. Germline V gene sequence: CDR1 SNHLY, CDR2 FYNNEI.

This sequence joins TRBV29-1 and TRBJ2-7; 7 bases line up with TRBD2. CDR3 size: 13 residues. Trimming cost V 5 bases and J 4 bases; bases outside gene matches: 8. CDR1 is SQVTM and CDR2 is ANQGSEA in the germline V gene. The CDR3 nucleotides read TGCAGCGTTCTTACGGGGGGTGGATACGAGCAGTACTTC. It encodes CSVLTGGGYEQYF.

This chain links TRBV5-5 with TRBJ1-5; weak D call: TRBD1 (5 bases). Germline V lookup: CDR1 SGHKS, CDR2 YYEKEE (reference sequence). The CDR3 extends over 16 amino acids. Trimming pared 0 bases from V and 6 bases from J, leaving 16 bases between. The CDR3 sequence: CASSLAVRADGQPQHF. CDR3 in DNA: TGTGCCAGCAGCTTGGCAGTCAGGGCAGACGGTCAGCCCCAGCATTTT. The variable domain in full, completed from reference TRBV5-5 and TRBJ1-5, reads DAGVTQSPTHLIKTRGQQVTLRCSPISGHKSVSWYQQVLGQGPQFIFQYYEKEERGRGNFPDRFSARQFPNYSSELNVNALLLGDSALYLCASSLAVRADGQPQHFGDGTRLSIL.